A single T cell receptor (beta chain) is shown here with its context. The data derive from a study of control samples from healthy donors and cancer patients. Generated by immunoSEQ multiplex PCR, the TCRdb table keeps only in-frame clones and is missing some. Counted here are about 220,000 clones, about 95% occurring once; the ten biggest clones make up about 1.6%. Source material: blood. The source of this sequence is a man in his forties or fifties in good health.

CDR3 amino acids: CASSTGGTGIYGYTF. The CDR3 DNA sequence: TGTGCCAGTAGTACAGGAGGGACAGGGATCTATGGCTACACCTTC. The V call is TRBV19, the J call TRBJ1-2; 9 positions match TRBD1. V shed 4 bases, J shed 4 bases, and the junction held 7 bases outside the gene matches. Germline CDR1 LNHDA, CDR2 SQIVND (reference sequence). The CDR3 totals 15 residues.